This T cell receptor (beta chain) was sequenced during a study of CD8 T cells in Susac syndrome. TCR beta sequencing was performed on blood CD8+ and CD4+ T cells. Recently defined diagnostic criteria for definite or probable disease were fulfilled by Susac syndrome patients. Random-hexamer reverse transcription was applied to about 0.45 to 1 ug RNA. Amplification of TCR beta CDR3 by immunoSEQ multiplex PCR spanned 54 Vbeta and 13 Jbeta. TCRdb redid the calling of the immunoSEQ multiplex PCR reads with MiXCR, one entry per CDR3 protein. This table has roughly 250,000 distinct CDR3 sequences, 90% to 96% appearing once. V was clipped by 3 bases and J by 3 bases; unmatched bases: 8. Germline V gives CDR1 KGHSH, CDR2 LQKENI. The CDR3 is made up of 15 amino acids.

The chain combines TRBV18 with TRBJ2-7, with 7 bases lining up with TRBD2. The sequence came from a human donor with Susac syndrome. Sequencing used CD4+ T cells from PBMCs. In DNA, the CDR3 is TGTGCCAGCTCACCCCGGAGGGAGGGATACTACGAGCAGTACTTC. Protein product: CASSPRREGYYEQYF.